This is a list of T cell receptor beta chains from one sample in a study of Ad26.COV2.S vaccination and SARS-CoV-2 variants. Using immunoSEQ multiplex PCR, the repertoire was profiled, and TCRdb retains in-frame clones only, with some absent. The sample gives 380,000 or so clones, around four fifths of which show up once; almost 7.5% is in the top ten. The source material was peripheral blood, sampled in a trial of Ad26.COV2.S vaccine versus placebo. The receptor source for this set is a person between 18 and 59 years old who received the Ad26.COV2.S COVID-19 vaccine or a placebo. The CDR3 runs from the conserved cysteine through the conserved F or W. The D gene is left open where the match is weak. The size of a clone is reported for some rows only, either as once, few or many, or as a class for expanded clones.

V gene: TRBV5-1; D gene: .; clone size: .; J gene: TRBJ1-6; CDR3 DNA: TGCGCCAGCTGCCCGGAGGGCAATAATTCACCCCTCCACTTT; CDR3 protein: CASCPEGNNSPLHF
V gene: TRBV11-3; D gene: .; clone size: .; J gene: TRBJ1-2; CDR3 DNA: TGTGCCAGCAGCTTAGATCCAGGCTATGGCTACACCTTC; CDR3 protein: CASSLDPGYGYTF
V gene: TRBV7-2; D gene: TRBD1; clone size: .; J gene: TRBJ1-2; CDR3 DNA: TGTGCCAGCAGCTCCGGACAGGCCAGGAGGTATGGCTACACCTTC; CDR3 protein: CASSSGQARRYGYTF
V gene: TRBV6-4; D gene: .; clone size: .; J gene: TRBJ1-6; CDR3 DNA: TGTGCCAGCAGCCCCGGGAGCTCCTATAATTCACCCCTCCACTTT; CDR3 protein: CASSPGSSYNSPLHF
V gene: TRBV27; D gene: .; clone size: .; J gene: TRBJ2-1; CDR3 DNA: TGTGCCAGCAGGTGGGGGGAGCCCTACAATGAGCAGTTCTTC; CDR3 protein: CASRWGEPYNEQFF
V gene: TRBV5-1; D gene: .; clone size: .; J gene: TRBJ1-4; CDR3 DNA: TGCGCCAGCTCAATCAGGTCCTCTAATGAAAAACTGTTTTTT; CDR3 protein: CASSIRSSNEKLFF
V gene: TRBV7-9; D gene: .; clone size: .; J gene: TRBJ2-5; CDR3 DNA: TGTGCCAGCAGCTACACCCTGCGAGGGGAGACCCAGTACTTC; CDR3 protein: CASSYTLRGETQYF
V gene: TRBV27; D gene: .; clone size: .; J gene: TRBJ2-3; CDR3 DNA: TGTGCCAGCAGCCCGGGGAGGGGGGGATATACGCAGTATTTT; CDR3 protein: CASSPGRGGYTQYF
V gene: TRBV18; D gene: .; clone size: few; J gene: TRBJ2-7; CDR3 DNA: TGTGCCAGCTCTGGGGACCACGAGCAGTACTTC; CDR3 protein: CASSGDHEQYF
V gene: TRBV4-2; D gene: TRBD2; clone size: .; J gene: TRBJ2-1; CDR3 DNA: TGTGCCAGCAGCCAAGGGCGGACTAGCACAGAGCAGTTCTTC; CDR3 protein: CASSQGRTSTEQFF
V gene: TRBV30; D gene: .; clone size: .; J gene: TRBJ1-5; CDR3 DNA: TGTGCCTGGAGTGTACAAGGGGTCCGTAGGGCCCAGCATTTT; CDR3 protein: CAWSVQGVRRAQHF
V gene: TRBV5-1; D gene: .; clone size: once; J gene: TRBJ1-3; CDR3 DNA: TGCGCCAGCAGCTTGGGGGGTGAAGGAAACACCATATATTTT; CDR3 protein: CASSLGGEGNTIYF
V gene: TRBV30; D gene: TRBD2; clone size: .; J gene: TRBJ2-1; CDR3 DNA: TGTGCCTGGAGTAAACAAAGCGGGAGGGCCCGGAATGAGCAGTTCTTC; CDR3 protein: CAWSKQSGRARNEQFF
V gene: TRBV7-8; D gene: .; clone size: .; J gene: TRBJ1-2; CDR3 DNA: TGTGCCAGCAGCTTGGGGCGGGAGAACTATGGCTACACCTTC; CDR3 protein: CASSLGRENYGYTF
V gene: TRBV27; D gene: TRBD1; clone size: .; J gene: TRBJ2-7; CDR3 DNA: TGTGCCAGCAGTTTTCGACAGGGGGCGCCGTACGAGCAGTACTTC; CDR3 protein: CASSFRQGAPYEQYF
V gene: TRBV5-1; D gene: .; clone size: .; J gene: TRBJ1-1; CDR3 DNA: TGCGCCAGCAGCGTTTATTCGGGCGGACTTGAAGCTTTCTTT; CDR3 protein: CASSVYSGGLEAFF
V gene: TRBV27; D gene: .; clone size: .; J gene: TRBJ2-1; CDR3 DNA: TGTGCCAGCAGCCTCGGAGGGCGGGGTGAGCAGTTCTTC; CDR3 protein: CASSLGGRGEQFF
V gene: TRBV4-1; D gene: .; clone size: .; J gene: TRBJ1-1; CDR3 DNA: TGCGCCAGCAGCCAAGAGAGGCCGGGAGGGCTAGAAGCTTTCTTT; CDR3 protein: CASSQERPGGLEAFF